The clone carrying this TCR beta chain was found many times. Its specificity is not known. The data were taken from a study of CD8 T cells in ankylosing spondylitis. MiXCR, applied by TCRdb to the 5' RACE reads, yields one record per CDR3 protein. Of about 25,000 distinct CDR3 sequences listed, over 2% are singletons. General study results and limits: From matched ankylosing spondylitis synovial fluid, disease-linked clones were reportedly recovered at significantly enriched levels. Researchers report that disease-linked clones proved CD8+ and relatively rare in peripheral blood.

Germline lookup yields CDR1 SGDLS and CDR2 YYNGEE. V gave up 6 bases and J gave up 1 base, with 17 bases separating them. This CDR3 has 16 amino acids. This receptor was identified in a female donor with ankylosing spondylitis or in good health (not recorded which). The chain carries TRBV9 and TRBJ2-1; tentatively, D is TRBD2 (6 bases). Sequencing was performed on blood, either unsorted or a sorted T cell fraction (not recorded which). The CDR3 DNA follows: TGTGCCAGCACCCTGGGAGGAGGGGTATCCTACAATGAGCAGTTCTTC. This gives the protein CASTLGGGVSYNEQFF.